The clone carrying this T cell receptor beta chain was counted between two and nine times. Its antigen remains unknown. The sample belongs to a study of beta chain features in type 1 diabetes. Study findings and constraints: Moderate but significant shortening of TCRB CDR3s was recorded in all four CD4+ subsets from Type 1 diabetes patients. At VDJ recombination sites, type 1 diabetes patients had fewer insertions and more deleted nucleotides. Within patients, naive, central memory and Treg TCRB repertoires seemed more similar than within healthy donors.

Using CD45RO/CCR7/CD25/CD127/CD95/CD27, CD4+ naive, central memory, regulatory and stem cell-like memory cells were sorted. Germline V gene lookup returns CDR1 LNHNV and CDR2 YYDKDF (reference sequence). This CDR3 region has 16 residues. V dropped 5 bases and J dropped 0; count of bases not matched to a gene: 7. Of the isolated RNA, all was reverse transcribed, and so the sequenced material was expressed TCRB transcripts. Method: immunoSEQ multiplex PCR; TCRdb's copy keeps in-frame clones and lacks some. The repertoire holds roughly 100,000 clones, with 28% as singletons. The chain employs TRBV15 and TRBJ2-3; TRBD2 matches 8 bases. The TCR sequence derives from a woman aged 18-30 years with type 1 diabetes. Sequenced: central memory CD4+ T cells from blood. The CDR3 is CATSGLSGTSTDTQYF. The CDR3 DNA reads TGTGCCACCAGCGGACTTAGCGGGACTAGCACAGATACGCAGTATTTT.